This is a list of T cell receptor beta chains from one sample in a study of T cell repertoires in cytomegalovirus infection. These receptors' targets are unknown. TCRdb reprocessed the reads via MiXCR and lists one record per CDR3 protein. The profile shows about 890,000 distinct CDR3 sequences, approximately 32% of them singletons. Specimen: cultured CD8+ T cells from PBMCs, collected from culture after CMV antigen stimulation. The origin of the receptors is a human donor in good health (CMV status not recorded). Some clones in this sample may be carry-over from other donors' samples. Each CDR3 is given with its conserved first and last residue. D genes are given only for firm matches. Clone size is given for some rows only: seen once, a few or many times, or a class if the clone is expanded.

j_call clone_size v_call d_call cdr3_aa cdr3_nt
TRBJ2-3 - TRBV20-1 - CSARGPVGTDTQYF TGCAGTGCTAGGGGACCGGTAGGCACAGATACGCAGTATTTT
TRBJ1-2 few TRBV28 - CASSLRTWGLGYTF TGTGCCAGCAGTTTACGTACGTGGGGCCTCGGCTACACCTTC
TRBJ1-1 - TRBV19 TRBD1 CASSPAGTANTEAFF TGTGCCAGTAGCCCCGCCGGGACAGCGAACACTGAAGCTTTCTTT
TRBJ2-4 - TRBV5-8 - CASSLAVGRELAKNIQYF TGTGCCAGCAGCTTGGCCGTGGGAAGAGAACTAGCCAAAAACATTCAGTACTTC
TRBJ2-7 - TRBV25-1 TRBD1 CASSSEDITGQPYEQYF TGTGCCAGCAGTTCTGAAGATATAACGGGACAGCCCTACGAGCAGTACTTC
TRBJ2-5 few TRBV7-4 TRBD1 CASSPHPGQGTETQYF TGTGCCAGCAGCCCCCACCCGGGACAGGGTACGGAGACCCAGTACTTC
TRBJ2-2 - TRBV5-1 - CASSPDPNQNTGELFF TGCGCCAGCAGCCCCGACCCGAACCAGAACACCGGGGAGCTGTTTTTT
TRBJ1-4 few TRBV6-1 - CAAHDRYNEKLFF TGTGCCGCCCACGACCGGTATAATGAAAAACTGTTTTTT
TRBJ2-5 - TRBV15 TRBD1 CATSPGQGARKTQYF TGTGCCACCAGCCCCGGACAGGGGGCAAGAAAGACCCAGTACTTC
TRBJ1-1 many TRBV7-9 - CASVNTEAFF TGTGCCAGTGTGAACACTGAAGCTTTCTTT
TRBJ2-7 few TRBV27 - CASRPGKGYEQYF TGTGCCAGCAGGCCAGGGAAGGGCTACGAGCAGTACTTC
TRBJ2-3 - TRBV6-2/TRBV6-3 - CASSYLVRTTVLGDTQYF TGTGCCAGCAGTTATCTCGTCCGGACAACCGTTCTAGGGGATACGCAGTATTTT
TRBJ2-2 many TRBV7-2 TRBD1 CASSLYRGTTGELFF TGTGCCAGCAGCTTATACAGGGGGACCACCGGGGAGCTGTTTTTT
TRBJ2-2 - TRBV14 - CASSQVGGGAAGELFF TGTGCCAGCAGCCAAGTCGGAGGGGGCGCGGCCGGGGAGCTGTTTTTT
TRBJ2-3 - TRBV7-9 - CASGQGGDTQYF TGTGCCAGCGGGCAGGGCGGGGATACGCAGTATTTT
TRBJ1-4 - TRBV20-1 - CSDREGEKLFF TGCAGTGACAGGGAGGGCGAAAAACTGTTTTTT
TRBJ1-4 many TRBV7-8 - CASSLRWLEKLFF TGTGCCAGCAGCTTAAGGTGGCTGGAAAAACTGTTTTTT
TRBJ1-2 once TRBV20-1 TRBD1 CSARVGDRGPPNYGYTF TGCAGTGCTAGAGTGGGGGACAGGGGACCTCCTAACTATGGCTACACCTTC
TRBJ2-7 - TRBV7-3 TRBD2 CASSPRGEPTYEQYF TGTGCCAGCAGCCCTCGGGGGGAGCCTACCTACGAGCAGTACTTC
TRBJ2-7 - TRBV2 - CASISSHEQYF TGTGCCAGCATTAGCTCACACGAGCAGTACTTC